These T cell receptor beta chains were read from a single sample in a study of blood T cell repertoires in COVID-19. Generated by immunoSEQ multiplex PCR, the TCRdb table keeps only in-frame clones and is missing some. The sample has approximately 260,000 clones, about nine tenths seen once; the top ten hold over 6%. The specimen was PBMCs or T cells enriched from blood (not recorded which). Receptors were obtained from a woman aged 30 to 39 with acute COVID-19. The CDR3 runs from the conserved cysteine through the conserved F or W. D genes are given only for firm matches. A row's size may be missing; if present it is once, few, many or a size class.

cdr3_nt cdr3_aa v_call clone_size j_call d_call
TGTGCCACCAGTGACGCGGGACGGGGGGACATTCAGTACTTC CATSDAGRGDIQYF TRBV24-1 - TRBJ2-4 TRBD2
TGTGCCACCAGCAGAGGCAGGGGGCATGGCAATCAGCCCCAGCATTTT CATSRGRGHGNQPQHF TRBV15 - TRBJ1-5 TRBD1
TGTGCCAGCAGCCTGACCCTGACAGGCGGTAATGAAAAACTGTTTTTT CASSLTLTGGNEKLFF TRBV7-9 - TRBJ1-4 -
TGTGCCAGCAGTTTGGAGCTAAGCTATGGCTACACCTTC CASSLELSYGYTF TRBV28 - TRBJ1-2 -
TGTGCCAGCAGCTCGGAGACAGGGGGCTGGGGAGAGACCCAGTACTTC CASSSETGGWGETQYF TRBV7-3 - TRBJ2-5 TRBD1
TGTGCCAGCAGCGTCGACAGGGGGCGAGGCTACACCTTC CASSVDRGRGYTF TRBV7-9 - TRBJ1-2 TRBD1
TGTGCCAGCAGCACAATAAGGGCAGGGGCTCATGGCTACACCTTC CASSTIRAGAHGYTF TRBV28 - TRBJ1-2 -
TGTGCCAGCAGCGCACGACTAGCGGTAGCCACAGATACGCAGTATTTT CASSARLAVATDTQYF TRBV7-6 - TRBJ2-3 TRBD2
TGCGCCAGCAGCCAAGATTGGACAGGACAGAGCACAGATACGCAGTATTTT CASSQDWTGQSTDTQYF TRBV4-3 - TRBJ2-3 TRBD1
TGCGCCAGCAGTGAGTCGGGGGGAATAAACACTGAAGCTTTCTTT CASSESGGINTEAFF TRBV10-1 - TRBJ1-1 -
TGCGCCAGCAGTGAGTCGAGCGGGAGGGCCTCAGATACGCAGTATTTT CASSESSGRASDTQYF TRBV10-2 - TRBJ2-3 TRBD2
TGTGCCAGTAAGTGGGATACAGGGAACAATCAGCCCCAGCATTTT CASKWDTGNNQPQHF TRBV19 few TRBJ1-5 -
TGTGCCAGCAGCTTTTTAGCGAGCGGGGGCCAAGAGACCCAGTACTTC CASSFLASGGQETQYF TRBV7-9 - TRBJ2-5 TRBD2
TGTGCCATCAGGGGGGCTAGCGGGACCGAAGATACGCAGTATTTT CAIRGASGTEDTQYF TRBV10-3 once TRBJ2-3 TRBD2
TGCGCCAGCTCCGGACTAGCGGGGGGAACTAACAACCTAGAGACCCAGTACTTC CASSGLAGGTNNLETQYF TRBV23-1 - TRBJ2-5 TRBD2
TGTGCCTGGAGTGTACGAGAGGCAGATACGCAGTATTTT CAWSVREADTQYF TRBV30 - TRBJ2-3 -
TGTGCCAGCAGCTTGTCACTAGCGGGAGCCAATGAGCAGTTCTTC CASSLSLAGANEQFF TRBV5-4 - TRBJ2-1 TRBD2
TGTGCCAGCAGTGACCTTAGACGGCCCGGGGCTGAAGCTTTCTTT CASSDLRRPGAEAFF TRBV25-1 - TRBJ1-1 -
TGTGCCAGCCTCCCGACTAGCGGGAGCGGCACAGATACGCAGTATTTT CASLPTSGSGTDTQYF TRBV28 - TRBJ2-3 TRBD2
TGTGCCAGCAGTTACCAGGTTACCGAGCAGTACTTC CASSYQVTEQYF TRBV6-2/TRBV6-3 - TRBJ2-7 -
TGTGCCTGGAGTGTAGCCAGGGGGCCGTCCTATGGCTACACCTTC CAWSVARGPSYGYTF TRBV30 - TRBJ1-2 TRBD1
TGTGCCAGCTCGCAAGACAGGGGAAATGGCTACACCTTC CASSQDRGNGYTF TRBV18 few TRBJ1-2 TRBD1
TGTGCCAGCTCGATCGCAGGGACTAGCACAGATACGCAGTATTTT CASSIAGTSTDTQYF TRBV18 - TRBJ2-3 -
TGTGCCAGTAGAAAACTTCAACTAACAACTAATGAAAAACTGTTTTTT CASRKLQLTTNEKLFF TRBV19 - TRBJ1-4 -
TGTGCCAGCCTAAGGGACAGCTCCTACGAGCAGTACTTC CASLRDSSYEQYF TRBV2 - TRBJ2-7 TRBD1
TGTGCCAGCAGCCAAGATCAGGTTTCCGGACTAGTCAATGAGCAGTTCTTC CASSQDQVSGLVNEQFF TRBV3-1/TRBV3-2 - TRBJ2-1 TRBD2